The next 11 T cell receptor beta chains were all read from a single sample in a study of blood T cell repertoires in COVID-19. This table comes from immunoSEQ multiplex PCR, and its TCRdb copy is limited to in-frame clones, with some not included. The profile shows 96,000 or so clones, around nine tenths of them singletons. The sample taken for sequencing was peripheral blood. These receptors originate from a man in his 60s with acute or convalescent COVID-19.

This rearrangement joins TRBV29-1 to TRBJ2-3; D not resolved. The V gene's germline CDR1 is SQVTM and CDR2 ANQGSEA. The CDR3 contains 12 residues. Trimming removed 7 bases at V and 2 bases at J, with 10 bases between. CDR3 nucleotide sequence: TGCAGCGCGAGTATGGCCACAGATACGCAGTATTTT. Amino acid sequence: CSASMATDTQYF.

The gene calls are TRBV11-3 and TRBJ1-2, with 10 bases identical to TRBD1. Germline CDR1 reads SGHNT; CDR2 reads YENEEA. V shed 4 bases, J shed 7 bases, and the junction held 6 bases outside the gene matches. This CDR3 is built from 14 residues. The DNA for the CDR3 is TGTGCCAGCAGCTCCGGGACAGGGGCGGCTGGCTACACCTTC. Its protein product is CASSSGTGAAGYTF.

The rearrangement links TRBV18 to TRBJ2-7; D possibly corresponds to TRBD1 (5 bases). The CDR3 is 16 residues long. The V gene lost 3 bases and the J gene lost 3 bases, with 18 bases spanning the gap. Germline values: CDR1 KGHSH, CDR2 LQKENI. CDR3 sequence: CASSPSVDRGNYEQYF. The CDR3 DNA is TGTGCCAGCTCACCCTCAGTAGACAGAGGAAACTACGAGCAGTACTTC.

Concerning this clone itself: Compared with germline, one end of the junction differs, possibly owing to a read error. The chain joins TRBV18 to TRBJ2-5; 8 bases line up with TRBD2. Germline CDR1 reads KGHSH; CDR2 reads LQKENI. CDR3 length equals 16 residues. CDR3 sequence (DNA): TGTGCCAGCTCACCCACACCGGGACTAGGTCAAGAGATCCAGTACTTC. Translating gives CASSPTPGLGQEIQYF.

Here the CDR3 DNA reads TGTGCCAGCAGCCCCTTGACAGGGATGAACACCGGGGAGCTGTTTTTT. Its translation: CASSPLTGMNTGELFF. The V call is TRBV7-9, the J call TRBJ2-2; TRBD1 aligns across 7 bases. The CDR3 spans 16 residues. V dropped 5 bases and J dropped 1; count of bases not matched to a gene: 7. Germline CDR1 reads SEHNR; CDR2 reads FQNEAQ (reference sequence).

The rearrangement links TRBV4-3 to TRBJ1-4, with D unclear. Germline CDR1 LGHNA, CDR2 YSLEER. This CDR3 comprises 15 residues. V lost 0 bases and J lost 7, with 12 bases in between. CDR3 loop: CASSQERKRGEKLFF. DNA of the CDR3: TGCGCCAGCAGCCAAGAGCGCAAACGTGGTGAAAAACTGTTTTTT.

Worth noting for this clone: The same CDR3 can be traced to other DNA sequences in this sample. The genes are TRBV24-1 and TRBJ2-7; the D gene is possibly TRBD2 (6 bases). The CDR3 contains 15 residues. V lost 0 bases and J 0 bases, leaving 8 bases between the germline ends. Germline V CDR1 and CDR2: KGHDR, SFDVKD. CDR3 sequence (DNA): TGTGCCACCAGTGATTTGGTCGGGGGCTCCTACGAGCAGTACTTC. It encodes CATSDLVGGSYEQYF.

This clone was counted a single time. The chain is built from TRBV19 and TRBJ2-7; D gene uncertain. V lost 3 bases and J lost 2, with 8 bases in between. CDR3 length: 13 amino acids. Germline CDR1 LNHDA, CDR2 SQIVND (reference sequence). Here the CDR3 reads CASSMGRTYEQYF. The CDR3 DNA reads TGTGCCAGTAGTATGGGCAGAACCTACGAGCAGTACTTC.

This rearrangement joins TRBV29-1 to TRBJ2-1; TRBD2 matches 10 bases. The CDR3 loop spans 15 amino acids. CDR1 and CDR2 (germline): SQVTM, ANQGSEA. With V trimmed by 5 bases and J by 6 bases, 10 bases remained unmatched. The CDR3 here is CSVFPASGSGNEQFF. The CDR3 coding sequence is TGCAGCGTTTTCCCCGCTAGCGGGAGTGGCAATGAGCAGTTCTTC.

With regard to this clone: Sequence at one end of the junction differs from germline and may be a read error. The chain links TRBV6-1 to TRBJ2-6; 8 bases match TRBD1. CDR3 length: 16 amino acids. The germline gives CDR1 MNHNS, CDR2 SASEGT. For the CDR3, the DNA is TGTGCCAGCAGTAAAGCCAGGGGGCTCGGGGCCAACGTCCTGACTTTC. Its translation is CASSKARGLGANVLTF.

Comments on this clone: Compared with germline, one end of the junction differs, possibly owing to a read error. The V gene is TRBV7-7, the J gene TRBJ2-3; 7 positions agree with TRBD2. The CDR3 has 16 residues. Looked up from germline, CDR1 is SSHAT and CDR2 is FNYEAQ (reference sequence). The CDR3 loop is CASSLEPSGTADTQYF. The CDR3 DNA sequence: TGTGCTAGCAGCTTAGAGCCTAGCGGTACGGCAGATACGCAGTATTTT.